This is a list of T cell receptor beta chains from one sample in a study of technical replicates of blood from a few donors. Using immunoSEQ multiplex PCR, the repertoire was profiled, and TCRdb retains in-frame clones only, with some absent. The repertoire consists of approximately 79,000 clones, with 95% to 97% occurring once and the leading ten covering under 0.3%. The material sequenced was T cells isolated from PBMCs. Receptors were obtained from a human donor in good health. Both conserved end residues are part of each CDR3. A D gene is named only where the DNA matches it firmly. A clone size is listed for some rows: how often the clone was seen (once, few, many), or a class if it is expanded.

clone_size	d_call	v_call	cdr3_length	j_call	cdr3_nt	cdr3_aa
-	TRBD2	TRBV2	15	TRBJ2-7	TGTGCCAGCAGTGGGGCTACTAGCGACCCCTACGAGCAGTACTTC	CASSGATSDPYEQYF
-	TRBD1	TRBV5-1	14	TRBJ2-7	TGCGCCAGCAGCTTGGACAGGGGAACCTACGAGCAGTACTTC	CASSLDRGTYEQYF
-	-	TRBV6-6	15	TRBJ1-5	TGTGCCAGCATTACAGGACAGCCTGGAAGTCAGCCCCAGCATTTT	CASITGQPGSQPQHF
once	TRBD2	TRBV19	16	TRBJ2-1	TGTGCCAGTAGTATTTTTGGGGAGCGGGGCGGCTGGGAGCAGTTCTTC	CASSIFGERGGWEQFF
-	TRBD1	TRBV6-5	12	TRBJ1-1	TGTGCCAGCTCTCTCCCGGGACAGGGTGCTTTCTTT	CASSLPGQGAFF
-	-	TRBV30	12	TRBJ2-7	TGTGCCTGGAGTCAGGGATTCGGCGAGCAGTACTTC	CAWSQGFGEQYF
-	-	TRBV6-5	15	TRBJ2-7	TGTGCCAGCAGTTACTCGATAACGAATAGCGACGAGCAGTACTTC	CASSYSITNSDEQYF
-	TRBD1	TRBV28	14	TRBJ1-2	TGTGCCAGCAGGCAGACAGGGGGCCTGCATGGCTACACCTTC	CASRQTGGLHGYTF
-	TRBD1	TRBV10-3	16	TRBJ1-1	TGTGCCATCAGCGAAAACCCCGGGACAGGGAACACTGAAGCTTTCTTT	CAISENPGTGNTEAFF
-	-	TRBV5-6	17	TRBJ1-4	TGTGCCAGCAGCTTGGCCGGGGATAGGATAACTAATGAAAAACTGTTTTTT	CASSLAGDRITNEKLFF
few	-	TRBV5-5	12	TRBJ1-1	TGTGCCAGCAGCTTTGACTACACTGAAGCTTTCTTT	CASSFDYTEAFF
-	-	TRBV6-1	12	TRBJ1-1	TGTGCCAGCAGTAGCAGGGCCCCTGAAGCTTTCTTT	CASSSRAPEAFF
-	-	TRBV6-1	11	TRBJ2-1	TGTGCCAGCAGTGTCACTGGTGAGCAGTTCTTC	CASSVTGEQFF
few	TRBD1	TRBV11-2	15	TRBJ1-1	TGTGCCAGCAGCCTGACAGGGGGGATGAACACTGAAGCTTTCTTT	CASSLTGGMNTEAFF
-	TRBD1	TRBV7-2	17	TRBJ2-5	TGTGCCAGCAGCACTCGGACAGGGACGACTCTACAAGAGACCCAGTACTTC	CASSTRTGTTLQETQYF
-	TRBD1	TRBV2	16	TRBJ1-5	TGTGCCAGCAGTGAATGGTTGGACAGGGGGCAAAGGCCCCAGCATTTT	CASSEWLDRGQRPQHF
-	-	TRBV27	14	TRBJ1-2	TGTGCCAGCAGTCCCCGTTTGGCCGTATATGGCTACACCTTC	CASSPRLAVYGYTF
-	-	TRBV4-3	16	TRBJ1-5	TGCGCCAGCAGCCAGGCGTTTTCGGGACTGGGTCAGCCCCAGCATTTT	CASSQAFSGLGQPQHF
-	TRBD1	TRBV9	15	TRBJ1-2	TGTGCCAGCAGCCCACGACAGGGTTCTAACTATGGCTACACCTTC	CASSPRQGSNYGYTF
once	-	TRBV4-3	14	TRBJ1-2	TGCGCCAGCAGCCAAAAATCCGGGACAATCGGCTACACCTTC	CASSQKSGTIGYTF
-	TRBD1	TRBV6-1	14	TRBJ2-7	TGTGCCAGCAAGAGGGGACAGGGGGGATACGAGCAGTACTTC	CASKRGQGGYEQYF
-	TRBD1	TRBV29-1	16	TRBJ2-3	TGCAGCGTTAGATTTAAACAGGGGGCGCCCAAAGATACGCAGTATTTT	CSVRFKQGAPKDTQYF
once	TRBD1	TRBV4-1	15	TRBJ2-7	TGCGCCAGCAGCCAGGGGACAGGAGGGGCCTACGAGCAGTACTTC	CASSQGTGGAYEQYF
-	-	TRBV6-6	13	TRBJ1-1	TGTGCCAGCAGCGTGGACACGAACACTGAAGCTTTCTTT	CASSVDTNTEAFF
-	TRBD2	TRBV7-9	17	TRBJ2-2	TGTGCCAGCAGCTCCCGGTTGGGAGCGGGAGCTACCGGGGAGCTGTTTTTT	CASSSRLGAGATGELFF
-	-	TRBV28	13	TRBJ2-7	TGTGCCAGCATCGGGACTCCATCCTACGAGCAGTACTTC	CASIGTPSYEQYF